This T cell receptor beta chain is drawn from a study of blood T cell repertoires in COVID-19. Whole-study context: PBMCs, B-cell-depleted T cells, or T cells were the source of the cDNA or gDNA that made up the material.

Participants were aged roughly 18 to 89 years from 24 US areas. How the authors handled the data: How many nucleated cells were present was estimated from reference gene primer amplification. Assay: immunoSEQ multiplex PCR; the TCRdb copy retains only in-frame clones and omits some. V, J and clone size were drawn from that table, and D and trimming were deduced from the DNA. Here the sample spans 110,000 to 150,000 clones, roughly 75% being singletons. Ten or more counts support this clone. V gave up 4 bases and J gave up 5 bases, with 15 bases separating them. Germline V gene sequence: CDR1 MNHEY, CDR2 SMNVEV (reference sequence). The CDR3 covers 15 residues.

This TCR was sampled from a woman in her 50s who had recovered from COVID-19. Material: PBMCs or T cells enriched from blood (not recorded which). The rearrangement uses TRBV27 and TRBJ1-5; weak D call: TRBD1 (6 bases). The CDR3 is CASSSGTTEHQPQHF. CDR3 nucleotides: TGTGCCAGCAGTTCCGGGACAACGGAGCATCAGCCCCAGCATTTT.